The 25 T cell receptor beta chains listed next were all sequenced from one sample in a study of blood T cells in healthy people across ages. A sample-barcoded 5' primer and a J-beta primer mix were used in a second PCR of roughly 7 to 12 cycles. In TCRdb, the 5' RACE reads were re-called with MiXCR into one record per CDR3 protein. The sample includes 1.5 million to 2 million distinct CDR3 sequences, 40% to 55% seen only once; the top ten take approximately 2%. The sample consisted of blood. All receptors derive from a woman aged 40 to 50 in good health.

This clonotype was seen more than once but under ten times. The chain combines TRBV20-1 with TRBJ1-2, with 7 bases matching TRBD1. CDR3 length: 15 amino acids. V was clipped by 6 bases and J by 4 bases; unmatched bases: 14. Germline CDR1 and CDR2: DFQATT and SNEGSKA (reference sequence). The CDR3 DNA sequence: TGCAGTGCCAAGGGGGCAGGGGAGGTCGTCTATGGCTACACCTTC. This sequence encodes CSAKGAGEVVYGYTF.

V gene TRBV6-6 combines with J gene TRBJ2-4; D is perhaps TRBD1 (6 bases). V gave up 6 bases and J gave up 8 bases, with 17 bases separating them. The germline V gene encodes CDR1 MNHNY and CDR2 SVGAGI (reference sequence). This CDR3 comprises 14 residues. The CDR3 region has the DNA TGTGCCAGCAGCGTGACAGGCCAAAGGGACATTCAGTACTTC. Protein product: CASSVTGQRDIQYF.

V and J are TRBV2 and TRBJ2-3; no clear D gene. CDR3 length equals 13 residues. CDR1 is SNHLY and CDR2 is FYNNEI in the germline V gene. Trimming cost V 6 bases and J 6 bases, with 13 bases left between them. The DNA of the CDR3 is TGTGCCAGCAGCCGGGTTCTGACCGATACGCAGTATTTT. Translation: CASSRVLTDTQYF.

The chain recombines TRBV9 with TRBJ2-7; D remains unclear. Trimming cost V 4 bases and J 4 bases, with 15 bases left between them. Germline V gene data show CDR1 as SGDLS and CDR2 as YYNGEE. This CDR3 is built from 14 residues. CDR3 amino acids: CASSPTYRAYEQYF. Here the CDR3 DNA reads TGTGCCAGCAGCCCCACATACCGGGCATACGAGCAGTACTTC.

The V and J genes are TRBV5-6 and TRBJ2-5; TRBD2 aligns across 13 bases. Germline V lookup: CDR1 SGHDT, CDR2 YYEEEE. V dropped 5 bases and J dropped 1; count of bases not matched to a gene: 5. The CDR3 length is 16 residues. The CDR3 DNA sequence: TGTGCCAGCAGTTGGAGACTAGCGGGGGGCCAAGAGACCCAGTACTTC. This encodes CASSWRLAGGQETQYF.

This clonotype appeared a few times. The chain carries TRBV20-1 and TRBJ2-7; D not resolved. Looked up from germline, CDR1 is DFQATT and CDR2 is SNEGSKA (reference sequence). The CDR3 length is 12 residues. Trimming cost V 2 bases and J 2 bases, with 7 bases left between them. The DNA for the CDR3 is TGCAGTGCTAGAAGGCAGGCCTACGAGCAGTACTTC. Its translation: CSARRQAYEQYF.

With regard to this clonotype: One end of the junction fails to match germline, which may point to a read error. The V gene is TRBV12-3 or TRBV12-4, the J gene TRBJ2-2; 10 bases agree with TRBD2. The CDR3 spans 15 residues. This chain's CDR3 is CVSSRTSGNTGELFF. The CDR3 coding sequence is TGTGTCAGCAGTCGGACTAGCGGAAACACCGGGGAGCTGTTTTTT.

This clonotype has just a few counts. The chain combines TRBV9 with TRBJ2-1; D gene uncertain. Germline V gene data show CDR1 as SGDLS and CDR2 as YYNGEE. Trimming removed 5 bases at V and 9 bases at J, with 15 bases between. The CDR3 has 13 amino acids. The CDR3 bases are TGTGCCAGCAGTGGTTCGCGGCGACCTGAGCAGTTCTTC. As protein: CASSGSRRPEQFF. Full variable domain (outside the CDR3, taken from reference TRBV9 and TRBJ2-1): DSGVTQTPKHLITATGQRVTLRCSPRSGDLSVYWYQQSLDQGLQFLIQYYNGEERAKGNILERFSAQQFPDLHSELNLSSLELGDSALYFCASSGSRRPEQFFGPGTRLTVL.

This clonotype appeared a single time. The chain employs TRBV28 and TRBJ2-1, with 8 bases matching TRBD1. CDR1 MDHEN and CDR2 SYDVKM come from the germline V gene. The CDR3 contains 15 residues. V gave up 5 bases and J gave up 6 bases; unmatched junction bases: 9. The CDR3 DNA reads as TGTGCCAGCAGTCCTCGGACAGGGAAGGTCAATGAGCAGTTCTTC. Its translation: CASSPRTGKVNEQFF.

CDR3 in DNA: TGCGCCAGCAGCCACGACGGGAACTATGGCTACACCTTC. It yields the protein CASSHDGNYGYTF. The V and J genes are TRBV4-1 and TRBJ1-2; D not certain. Germline V gene data show CDR1 as MGHRA and CDR2 as YSYEKL. This CDR3 region has 13 residues. V dropped 3 bases and J dropped 2 bases, with 7 bases sitting between them.

This rearrangement joins TRBV14 to TRBJ1-2; 7 positions agree with TRBD1. CDR1 SGHDN and CDR2 FVKESK come from the germline V gene. This CDR3 comprises 16 residues. V shed 2 bases and J 8 bases; nucleotides not matched to a gene: 14. CDR3 sequence (DNA): TGTGCCAGCAGCCAACTGTGGACAGGCGGTCCATCGGGCTACACCTTC. Translated: CASSQLWTGGPSGYTF.

The chain employs TRBV5-1 and TRBJ2-3, with D tentatively TRBD1 (6 bases). Per the germline V gene, CDR1 is SGHRS and CDR2 is YFSETQ. Between the trimmed V and J ends, which lost 6 bases and 4 bases, there was a span of 18 bases. This CDR3 has 15 residues. CDR3 loop: CASTPTMTGPDTQYF. CDR3 coding DNA: TGCGCCAGCACCCCGACAATGACAGGTCCAGATACGCAGTATTTT.

V is TRBV12-3 or TRBV12-4 and J is TRBJ2-4, with D perhaps matching TRBD2 (5 bases). The length of the CDR3 is 13 residues. Trimming stripped 9 bases from V and 1 base from J, with 10 bases between. DNA for the CDR3: TGTGCCAGTGGTTCGGGGGCCAAAAACATTCAGTACTTC. Its protein is CASGSGAKNIQYF.

This clonotype turned up a few times. The chain employs TRBV29-1 and TRBJ2-7; tentatively, D is TRBD2 (6 bases). This CDR3 has 13 amino acids. V lost 7 bases to trimming and J lost 3 bases, with 16 bases between them. CDR1 and CDR2 (germline): SQVTM, ANQGSEA. DNA for the CDR3: TGCAGCGCCAATGTGGCGGGGCTCTACGAGCAGTACTTC. Amino acids: CSANVAGLYEQYF.

This chain connects TRBV5-1 to TRBJ1-1; D may be TRBD1 (5 bases). CDR3 size: 16 residues. Germline CDR1 is SGHRS and CDR2 is YFSETQ. Trimming left V 0 bases short and J 1 base short, with 13 bases between. CDR3 sequence: CASSLAGGGSNTEAFF. The CDR3 nucleotides are TGCGCCAGCAGCTTGGCTGGGGGGGGATCGAACACTGAAGCTTTCTTT.

The chain is built from TRBV5-5 and TRBJ2-3; TRBD1 matches 8 bases. Germline trimming cut 4 bases from V and 4 bases from J; bases unmatched to any gene: 14. The CDR3 contains 17 residues. Germline V gene data show CDR1 as SGHKS and CDR2 as YYEKEE (reference sequence). The CDR3: CASSMTGELMPPDTQYF. CDR3 nucleotide sequence: TGTGCCAGCAGCATGACAGGGGAACTAATGCCTCCAGATACGCAGTATTTT.

This clonotype was observed a handful of times. The chain is built from TRBV29-1 and TRBJ2-7; TRBD2 might be the D (5 bases). This CDR3 comprises 12 residues. The V and J ends lost 4 bases and 2 bases respectively, with 9 bases between them. CDR1 is SQVTM, CDR2 ANQGSEA, per germline. The CDR3 spells CSVVDSTYEQYF. Written as DNA, the CDR3 is TGCAGCGTTGTGGACTCTACCTACGAGCAGTACTTC.

This clonotype occurred many times. This sequence joins TRBV7-2 and TRBJ2-1; 8 bases are a match to TRBD2. This CDR3 comprises 17 residues. The ends lost 0 bases at V and 6 bases at J; junction bases unmatched: 10. Germline values: CDR1 SGHTA, CDR2 FQGNSA. The CDR3 nucleotides read TGTGCCAGCAGCTTAGCGTCGGGGGGGGGCCCTTCCAATGAGCAGTTCTTC. Protein: CASSLASGGGPSNEQFF.

This clonotype was observed a few times. The rearrangement links TRBV2 to TRBJ2-5; D uncertain. The CDR3 extends over 11 amino acids. V lost 9 bases, J lost 2 bases, and 7 bases lay in between. CDR1 is SNHLY, CDR2 FYNNEI, per germline. The CDR3 reads CARQLQETQYF. The CDR3, as DNA: TGTGCCAGACAGCTTCAAGAGACCCAGTACTTC. Drawing the rest from reference TRBV2 and TRBJ2-5, the complete variable domain is EPEVTQTPSHQVTQMGQEVILRCVPISNHLYFYWYRQILGQKVEFLVSFYNNEISEKSEIFDDQFSVERPDGSNFTLKIRSTKLEDSAMYFCARQLQETQYFGPGTRLLVL.

The chain is built from TRBV28 and TRBJ1-1, with 10 bases identical to TRBD1. Germline values: CDR1 MDHEN, CDR2 SYDVKM. After removal of 5 bases from V and 2 bases from J, the junction contained 8 bases not matched to a gene. The CDR3 loop spans 16 amino acids. The CDR3 bases are TGTGCCAGCAGTGGACCTCGGGACAGGGGTAACACTGAAGCTTTCTTT. Encoded protein: CASSGPRDRGNTEAFF.

V gene TRBV12-3 or TRBV12-4 combines with J gene TRBJ2-1; D not resolved. The CDR3 contains 14 residues. The V end was cut by 4 bases, the J end by 5 bases, with 12 bases between. This CDR3 is CASSSTTPDNEQFF. The CDR3 region has the DNA TGTGCCAGCAGTTCCACAACACCTGACAATGAGCAGTTCTTC.

This chain uses TRBV28 with TRBJ2-7, with a weak D call TRBD1 (6 bases). Trimming pared 5 bases from V and 1 base from J, leaving 15 bases between. The germline CDR1 and CDR2 sequences are MDHEN and SYDVKM. The CDR3 extends over 15 amino acids. DNA of the CDR3: TGTGCCAGCAGTATCACAGGGTCGGGGTCCTACGAGCAGTACTTC. Protein: CASSITGSGSYEQYF. Drawing the rest from reference TRBV28 and TRBJ2-7, the complete variable domain is DVKVTQSSRYLVKRTGEKVFLECVQDMDHENMFWYRQDPGLGLRLIYFSYDVKMKEKGDIPEGYSVSREKKERFSLILESASTNQTSMYLCASSITGSGSYEQYFGPGTRLTVT.

This chain links TRBV20-1 with TRBJ2-5, with 13 nucleotides matching TRBD2. The CDR3 has 15 amino acids. Trimming removed 2 bases from V and 11 bases from J; junction bases left unmatched: 11. Germline V gene lookup returns CDR1 DFQATT and CDR2 SNEGSKA (reference sequence). The chain's CDR3 is CSARPGLAGSNEQYF. The CDR3 nucleotides are TGCAGTGCTAGACCGGGACTAGCGGGGAGCAATGAGCAGTACTTC.

This clonotype was observed a few times. CDR3 protein: CSVDLGRYEQYF. The CDR3 nucleotides are TGCAGCGTTGACCTGGGACGCTACGAGCAGTACTTC. The rearrangement links TRBV29-1 to TRBJ2-7; the D gene could be TRBD1 or TRBD2 (5 bases each). This CDR3 is built from 12 residues. The germline CDR1 and CDR2 sequences are SQVTM and ANQGSEA. V was pared by 3 bases and J by 3 bases, with 9 bases between.

A word on this clonotype: A junction end diverges from the germline sequence, so it may reflect a read error. The chain combines TRBV12-3 or TRBV12-4 with TRBJ1-2; D is undetermined. CDR3 size: 14 residues. CDR3 residues: CACSPGPATYGYTF. The DNA for the CDR3 is TGTGCCTGCAGCCCCGGGCCAGCCACCTATGGCTACACCTTC.